The 32 T cell receptor beta chains presented below share a single source sample, sequenced in a study of Tregs in tolerant kidney transplant recipients. TCRdb's table, derived via immunoSEQ multiplex PCR, lists solely in-frame clones and lacks some. The sample lists fewer than 70,000 clones, around four fifths occurring once. Sequencing was done on a sample of CD4+ T cells from blood. The receptors originated from a human donor in good health.

This chain uses TRBV9 with TRBJ2-3; TRBD2 might be the D (7 bases). The length of the CDR3 is 15 residues. Germline V gene sequence: CDR1 SGDLS, CDR2 YYNGEE. V was clipped by 6 bases and J by 4 bases, with 18 bases between them. Written as DNA, the CDR3 is TGTGCCAGCACTGCGGGGGCAGGGATTTCAGATACGCAGTATTTT. Protein product: CASTAGAGISDTQYF. Full variable domain (rest looked up from reference TRBV9 and TRBJ2-3): DSGVTQTPKHLITATGQRVTLRCSPRSGDLSVYWYQQSLDQGLQFLIQYYNGEERAKGNILERFSAQQFPDLHSELNLSSLELGDSALYFCASTAGAGISDTQYFGPGTRLTVL.

J is TRBJ1-4 and V is TRBV6-1; 8 bases line up with TRBD1. This CDR3 comprises 15 residues. V lost 6 bases and J lost 7; bases outside the gene matches: 10. Germline CDR1 reads MNHNS; CDR2 reads SASEGT. In DNA form, the CDR3 reads TGTGCCAGCAGCCAAGGGGTCAGGGGGCGTGAAAAACTGTTTTTT. Its translation is CASSQGVRGREKLFF.

The chain has TRBV7-9 and TRBJ2-3; the D call may be TRBD1 or TRBD2 (6 bases each). The CDR3 consists of 16 residues. Germline assignment: CDR1 SEHNR and CDR2 FQNEAQ (reference sequence). Trimming removed 5 bases from V and 1 base from J, with 16 bases in between. CDR3 bases: TGTGCCAGCAGCCCTCTACAAAGGGGGGGCACAGATACGCAGTATTTT. Protein product: CASSPLQRGGTDTQYF. Looking up the rest from reference TRBV7-9 and TRBJ2-3 gives the full variable domain: DTGVSQNPRHKITKRGQNVTFRCDPISEHNRLYWYRQTLGQGPEFLTYFQNEAQLEKSRLLSDRFSAERPKGSFSTLEIQRTEQGDSAMYLCASSPLQRGGTDTQYFGPGTRLTVL.

V and J are TRBV5-1 and TRBJ2-6; possibly TRBD2 for D (6 bases). Germline V gene sequence: CDR1 SGHRS, CDR2 YFSETQ. The germline V and J ends were trimmed by 0 bases and 0 bases, with 13 bases remaining between them. CDR3 length equals 18 residues. The CDR3 bases are TGCGCCAGCAGCTTGGGTCCTAGCGCGAACTCTGGGGCCAACGTCCTGACTTTC. Translating it yields CASSLGPSANSGANVLTF.

The gene calls are TRBV19 and TRBJ2-5, with 7 bases fitting TRBD1. The length of the CDR3 is 16 residues. Per the germline V gene, CDR1 is LNHDA and CDR2 is SQIVND (reference sequence). The ends lost 4 bases at V and 1 base at J; junction bases unmatched: 9. Here the CDR3 reads CASSSWTGNVQETQYF. The CDR3 bases are TGTGCCAGTAGTAGCTGGACAGGTAACGTCCAAGAGACCCAGTACTTC.

V is TRBV15 and J is TRBJ2-2; 7 positions match TRBD2. This CDR3 comprises 15 residues. V trimming: 5 bases; J trimming: 2 bases; junction bases outside the gene matches: 5. CDR1 is LNHNV, CDR2 YYDKDF, per germline (reference sequence). CDR3 protein: CATSPSGPNTGELFF. DNA of the CDR3: TGTGCCACCAGCCCTAGCGGTCCTAACACCGGGGAGCTGTTTTTT.

V gene TRBV6-1 combines with J gene TRBJ1-2, with D possibly being TRBD1 (5 bases). Looked up from germline, CDR1 is MNHNS and CDR2 is SASEGT. The CDR3 is made up of 11 amino acids. The germline V and J ends were trimmed by 8 bases and 6 bases, with 10 bases remaining between them. The CDR3 bases are TGTGCCAGCCATGGGGGGAATGGCTACACCTTC. Translated, it gives CASHGGNGYTF.

V and J are TRBV4-2 and TRBJ2-5; the D is unclear. Per germline, CDR1 LGHNA and CDR2 YNFKEQ. V was cut by 3 bases and J by 2 bases, with 16 bases left in between. The CDR3 totals 16 residues. CDR3: CASSQTPATSQETQYF. CDR3 nucleotides: TGTGCCAGCAGCCAGACTCCCGCGACTTCGCAAGAGACCCAGTACTTC.

The V call is TRBV30, the J call TRBJ2-2; D unresolved. The germline CDR1 and CDR2 sequences are GTSNPN and SVGIG (reference sequence). V lost 0 bases to trimming and J lost 3 bases, with 8 bases between them. The CDR3 is 14 amino acids. In DNA, the CDR3 is TGTGCCTGGAGTGTCCGTCTGGACACCGGGGAGCTGTTTTTT. Protein product: CAWSVRLDTGELFF.

The chain carries TRBV10-3 and TRBJ2-3; D perhaps matches TRBD1 (6 bases). V was trimmed by 3 bases and J by 2 bases, leaving 15 bases between them. Germline V gene sequence: CDR1 ENHRY, CDR2 SYGVKD. There are 16 residues in the CDR3. This chain's CDR3 is CAISEAGVAHTDTQYF. CDR3 nucleotide sequence: TGTGCCATCAGTGAAGCAGGGGTGGCACACACAGATACGCAGTATTTT.

The gene calls are TRBV2 and TRBJ2-2, with 7 positions matching TRBD2. V was pared by 6 bases and J by 0 bases, with 1 base of the junction left unmatched. Per germline, CDR1 SNHLY and CDR2 FYNNEI. The length of the CDR3 is 14 residues. The CDR3 region is CASRGLANTGELFF. The DNA of the CDR3 is TGTGCCAGCAGAGGACTAGCGAACACCGGGGAGCTGTTTTTT.

This clone was observed at least ten times. This CDR3 is CASSPDPARLYEQYF. The CDR3 DNA reads as TGTGCCAGCAGTCCTGACCCTGCAAGGCTTTACGAGCAGTACTTC. This chain joins TRBV5-4 and TRBJ2-7; D is unresolved. This CDR3 is 15 amino acids long. V shed 5 bases and J shed 4 bases, with 19 bases lying between them. In germline, CDR1 is SGHNT, CDR2 YYREEE (reference sequence). Together with reference TRBV5-4 and TRBJ2-7, the CDR3 gives the full variable domain: ETGVTQSPTHLIKTRGQQVTLRCSSQSGHNTVSWYQQALGQGPQFIFQYYREEENGRGNFPPRFSGLQFPNYSSELNVNALELDDSALYLCASSPDPARLYEQYFGPGTRLTVT.

The V call is TRBV29-1, the J call TRBJ1-1; D gene unclear. V gave up 3 bases and J gave up 4 bases, with 15 bases separating them. This CDR3 spans 14 amino acids. Germline V lookup: CDR1 SQVTM, CDR2 ANQGSEA. CDR3 DNA: TGCAGCGTTGAGAAGTCCATGGCGACCACTGAAGCTTTCTTT. Encoded protein: CSVEKSMATTEAFF.

This chain links TRBV7-2 with TRBJ2-1; D is possibly TRBD2 (6 bases). Germline CDR1 SGHTA, CDR2 FQGNSA. The length of the CDR3 is 12 residues. The germline V and J ends were trimmed by 1 base and 10 bases, with 8 bases remaining between them. The CDR3: CASSLVGREQFF. Here the CDR3 DNA reads TGTGCCAGCAGCTTAGTAGGGAGGGAGCAGTTCTTC.

The rearrangement links TRBV7-9 to TRBJ2-6; TRBD1 matches at 7 bases. V trimming: 1 base; J trimming: 2 bases; junction bases outside the gene matches: 8. CDR1 and CDR2 from the germline V gene are SEHNR and FQNEAQ (reference sequence). The CDR3 is 18 amino acids. The CDR3 DNA is TGTGCCAGCAGCTTAGGACGGACAGGATTGGCTGGGGCCAACGTCCTGACTTTC. Encoded protein: CASSLGRTGLAGANVLTF.

This clone has just a few counts. The rearrangement uses TRBV10-3 and TRBJ2-7; no firm D call. Looked up from germline, CDR1 is ENHRY and CDR2 is SYGVKD. This CDR3 comprises 17 residues. V was shortened by 0 bases and J by 4 bases, with 19 bases between the two germline ends. CDR3 coding DNA: TGTGCCATCAGTGAGTCGGGCCTTCCTGGCAGTTTTTACGAGCAGTACTTC. Translation gives CAISESGLPGSFYEQYF.

The chain links TRBV6-5 to TRBJ1-6, with TRBD1 identical over 9 bases. The J segment lost 10 bases and the V segment lost 11 bases, leaving 9 bases of the junction unmatched. Per the germline V gene, CDR1 is MNHEY and CDR2 is SVGAGI. This CDR3 contains 13 residues. The DNA for the CDR3 is TGTGCCGCCCGGGACAGGGTCCGGTCACCCCTCCACTTT. Translation gives CAARDRVRSPLHF.

The rearrangement uses TRBV5-4 and TRBJ1-4; D may be TRBD1 (5 bases). This CDR3 has 13 residues. CDR1 SGHNT and CDR2 YYREEE come from the germline V gene (reference sequence). V was cut by 4 bases and J by 12 bases, with 16 bases left in between. The chain's CDR3 is CASSVAGTFQLFF. DNA of the CDR3: TGTGCCAGCAGCGTGGCAGGGACGTTCCAACTGTTTTTT.

The V call is TRBV4-2, the J call TRBJ2-3; the D gene is possibly TRBD2 (5 bases). Per germline, CDR1 LGHNA and CDR2 YNFKEQ. The CDR3 loop spans 13 amino acids. Deletions cut 4 bases from V and 6 bases from J, with 11 bases between. The CDR3 loop is CASSPTEGDTQYF. CDR3 sequence (DNA): TGTGCCAGCAGCCCCACAGAGGGCGATACGCAGTATTTT.

The rearrangement joins TRBV20-1 to TRBJ1-1, with D hard to call. V was cut by 1 base and J by 1 base, with 1 base left in between. CDR1 DFQATT and CDR2 SNEGSKA come from the germline V gene (reference sequence). This CDR3 contains 11 residues. In DNA, the CDR3 is TGCAGTGCTAGAGGGAACACTGAAGCTTTCTTT. It is translated as CSARGNTEAFF.

In the case of this clone: One junction end does not reproduce the germline sequence, and a read error may be involved. The genes are TRBV4-2 and TRBJ1-2; D unresolved. The CDR3 has 15 residues. Germline CDR1 reads LGHNA; CDR2 reads YNFKEQ. As DNA, the CDR3 is TGTGCCAGCAGCCAAGTTGGCGGAGAAGGCTATGGCCACACCTTC. This gives the protein CASSQVGGEGYGHTF.

The chain carries TRBV15 and TRBJ1-1; the D is unclear. Looked up from germline, CDR1 is LNHNV and CDR2 is YYDKDF (reference sequence). The germline V and J ends were trimmed by 0 bases and 4 bases, with 30 bases remaining between them. This CDR3 is 21 amino acids long. This CDR3 reads CATSRDHTASWRVLAPTEAFF. In DNA form, the CDR3 reads TGTGCCACCAGCAGAGATCATACCGCGAGTTGGAGGGTTCTCGCCCCCACTGAAGCTTTCTTT.

This rearrangement joins TRBV7-2 to TRBJ2-1, with 9 bases identical to TRBD1. Germline V gene data show CDR1 as SGHTA and CDR2 as FQGNSA. Trimming took 2 bases from V and 8 from J; bases not matched to a gene: 7. This CDR3 has 15 residues. CDR3 nucleotides: TGTGCCAGCAGCTTAAGGGGACAGGGTATCGATGAGCAGTTCTTC. Amino acids: CASSLRGQGIDEQFF.

The chain carries TRBV7-6 and TRBJ1-1; D may be TRBD1 (6 bases). This CDR3 spans 15 amino acids. V shed 2 bases and J shed 3 bases, with 13 bases lying between them. Germline CDR1 SGHVS, CDR2 FNYEAQ. This CDR3 is CASSLLPGEYTEAFF. In DNA, the CDR3 is TGTGCCAGCAGCTTACTTCCAGGGGAGTACACTGAAGCTTTCTTT.

V gene TRBV18 combines with J gene TRBJ1-4, with D possibly matching TRBD1 (5 bases). This CDR3 spans 17 amino acids. CDR1 is KGHSH and CDR2 is LQKENI in the germline V gene. With 2 bases removed from V and 0 bases from J, the gap between germline ends came to 13 bases. The CDR3 reads CASSPAGSGATNEKLFF. CDR3 coding DNA: TGTGCCAGCTCACCAGCAGGGTCGGGGGCAACTAATGAAAAACTGTTTTTT. The full variable domain, its missing parts supplied by reference TRBV18 and TRBJ1-4, is NAGVMQNPRHLVRRRGQEARLRCSPMKGHSHVYWYRQLPEEGLKFMVYLQKENIIDESGMPKERFSAEFPKEGPSILRIQQVVRGDSAAYFCASSPAGSGATNEKLFFGSGTQLSVL.

The rearrangement uses TRBV30 and TRBJ2-3; no definite D call. V lost 3 bases to trimming and J lost 2 bases, with 3 bases between them. This CDR3 spans 11 amino acids. CDR1 is GTSNPN, CDR2 SVGIG, per germline (reference sequence). The DNA for the CDR3 is TGTGCCTGGAGGTTCACAGATACGCAGTATTTT. Protein sequence: CAWRFTDTQYF.

This clone was counted at least ten times. The rearrangement uses TRBV5-1 and TRBJ2-3, with 10 nucleotides matching TRBD2. Germline trimming cut 4 bases from V and 6 bases from J; bases unmatched to any gene: 8. There are 15 residues in the CDR3. Germline lookup yields CDR1 SGHRS and CDR2 YFSETQ. CDR3 residues: CASSPGTSVWDTQYF. In DNA, the CDR3 is TGCGCCAGCAGCCCCGGGACTAGCGTATGGGATACGCAGTATTTT.

The J gene is TRBJ1-6, the V gene TRBV11-3; D might be TRBD1 (5 bases). Per germline, CDR1 SGHNT and CDR2 YENEEA. CDR3 length: 15 amino acids. With 3 bases removed from V and 10 bases from J, the gap between germline ends came to 16 bases. The CDR3 reads CASSLYGGMGSPLHF. As DNA, the CDR3 is TGTGCCAGCAGCTTGTATGGGGGGATGGGATCACCCCTCCACTTT.

The genes are TRBV5-1 and TRBJ2-5; 8 nucleotides align to TRBD1. CDR1 is SGHRS and CDR2 is YFSETQ in the germline V gene. The ends lost 1 base at V and 5 bases at J; junction bases unmatched: 10. This CDR3 spans 16 amino acids. The CDR3 reads CASSLSAGGAKETQYF. CDR3 coding DNA: TGCGCCAGCAGCTTGTCGGCAGGGGGCGCGAAGGAGACCCAGTACTTC.

This chain joins TRBV4-3 and TRBJ2-1; 7 nucleotides match TRBD2. There are 13 residues in the CDR3. With V trimmed by 4 bases and J by 9 bases, 6 bases remained unmatched. Germline V gives CDR1 LGHNA, CDR2 YSLEER. The CDR3 region is CASSRMGGSEQFF. The CDR3, as DNA: TGCGCCAGCAGCCGGATGGGAGGGAGTGAGCAGTTCTTC.

The chain has TRBV29-1 and TRBJ2-3; maybe TRBD2 (6 bases). The CDR3 runs 15 residues. V was trimmed by 7 bases and J by 7 bases, leaving 24 bases between them. Germline V gives CDR1 SQVTM, CDR2 ANQGSEA. The CDR3 region has the DNA TGCAGCGCCGGGAGCCGGGCCCGGCATGGGAATACGCAGTATTTT. It is translated as CSAGSRARHGNTQYF.

The chain has TRBV19 and TRBJ2-3; perhaps TRBD1 as D (6 bases). The germline V gene encodes CDR1 LNHDA and CDR2 SQIVND (reference sequence). Trimming removed 4 bases from V and 2 bases from J, with 10 bases in between. The CDR3 extends over 14 amino acids. The CDR3 bases are TGTGCCAGTAGTACACAGGGCTACACAGATACGCAGTATTTT. Protein product: CASSTQGYTDTQYF.